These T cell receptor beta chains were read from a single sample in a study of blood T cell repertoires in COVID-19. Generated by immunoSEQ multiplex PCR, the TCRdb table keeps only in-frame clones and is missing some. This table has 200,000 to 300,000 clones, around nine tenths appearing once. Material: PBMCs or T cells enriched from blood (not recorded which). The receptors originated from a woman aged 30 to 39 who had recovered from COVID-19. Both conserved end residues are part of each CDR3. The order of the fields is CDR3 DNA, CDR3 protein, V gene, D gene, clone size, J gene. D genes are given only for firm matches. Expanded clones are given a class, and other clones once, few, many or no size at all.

CDR3 DNA: TGTGCCAGCAGCTTGGGGGGGACAGATAGCAATCAGCCCCAGCATTTT; CDR3 protein: CASSLGGTDSNQPQHF; V gene: TRBV5-5; D gene: TRBD1; clone size: -; J gene: TRBJ1-5
CDR3 DNA: TGTGCCAGCAGCCACACATCCCGCCGTGGGAGACCCTACGAGCAGTACTTC; CDR3 protein: CASSHTSRRGRPYEQYF; V gene: TRBV3-1/TRBV3-2; D gene: -; clone size: -; J gene: TRBJ2-7
CDR3 DNA: TGTGCCAGCTCAAGACAGAATCAGCCCCAGCATTTT; CDR3 protein: CASSRQNQPQHF; V gene: TRBV18; D gene: -; clone size: -; J gene: TRBJ1-5
CDR3 DNA: TGTGCCAGCAGTCCGAGGACAGGGCACCTCTATGGCTACACCTTC; CDR3 protein: CASSPRTGHLYGYTF; V gene: TRBV28; D gene: TRBD1; clone size: once; J gene: TRBJ1-2
CDR3 DNA: TGTGCCAGCAGTTACTCGCTCGGGAGGACGGGCACTAGCAATCAGCCCCAGCATTTT; CDR3 protein: CASSYSLGRTGTSNQPQHF; V gene: TRBV6-2/TRBV6-3; D gene: -; clone size: -; J gene: TRBJ1-5
CDR3 DNA: TGCGCCAGCAGCCAAGCGCAGGGGATTCTTAACGAGCAGTACTTC; CDR3 protein: CASSQAQGILNEQYF; V gene: TRBV4-3; D gene: -; clone size: -; J gene: TRBJ2-7
CDR3 DNA: TGTGCCAGCAGCCCCGTGGTGGGGGCGGACGGGGCCAACGTCCTGACTTTC; CDR3 protein: CASSPVVGADGANVLTF; V gene: TRBV7-9; D gene: -; clone size: -; J gene: TRBJ2-6
CDR3 DNA: TGTGCCAGCAGTTTTCTGTCAGGGAAGGCTCGAGCCCCAATTTCACCCCTCCACTTT; CDR3 protein: CASSFLSGKARAPISPLHF; V gene: TRBV28; D gene: -; clone size: few; J gene: TRBJ1-6
CDR3 DNA: TGCGCCAGCAGTGCGGCTAGCGGGAGGAGGGAGACCCAGTACTTC; CDR3 protein: CASSAASGRRETQYF; V gene: TRBV10-2; D gene: TRBD2; clone size: -; J gene: TRBJ2-5
CDR3 DNA: TGTGCCAGCAGCTTAGACCACAACCCCTATCAGCCCCAGCATTTT; CDR3 protein: CASSLDHNPYQPQHF; V gene: TRBV7-8; D gene: -; clone size: -; J gene: TRBJ1-5
CDR3 DNA: TGTGCCAGCAGTTCGAAGGGACAGCAACCCGTAGAAGCTTTCTTT; CDR3 protein: CASSSKGQQPVEAFF; V gene: TRBV27; D gene: TRBD1; clone size: few; J gene: TRBJ1-1
CDR3 DNA: TGTGCCAGCAGCCAATTCCCGGGACTAGCGTCCGGGGAGCTGTTTTTT; CDR3 protein: CASSQFPGLASGELFF; V gene: TRBV3-1/TRBV3-2; D gene: TRBD2; clone size: -; J gene: TRBJ2-2
CDR3 DNA: TGTGCCAGCAGCTTGGGACAATTAGTGGAGGCCGGGGAGCTGTTTTTT; CDR3 protein: CASSLGQLVEAGELFF; V gene: TRBV11-1; D gene: -; clone size: -; J gene: TRBJ2-2
CDR3 DNA: TGTGCCAGCAGCCCAGGGGGCGCAGGAAAACTGTTTTTT; CDR3 protein: CASSPGGAGKLFF; V gene: TRBV12-3/TRBV12-4; D gene: TRBD1; clone size: once; J gene: TRBJ1-4
CDR3 DNA: TGTGCCAGCAGTCCCGCCGGCGGTGGCTACACCTTC; CDR3 protein: CASSPAGGGYTF; V gene: TRBV6-2/TRBV6-3; D gene: -; clone size: -; J gene: TRBJ1-2
CDR3 DNA: TGTGCCAGCAGCGGATCACCGGGAGCCCAGAACACCGGGGAGCTGTTTTTT; CDR3 protein: CASSGSPGAQNTGELFF; V gene: TRBV7-9; D gene: -; clone size: -; J gene: TRBJ2-2
CDR3 DNA: TGCAGCGTTGGATACGGGGTTAATGAAAAACTGTTTTTT; CDR3 protein: CSVGYGVNEKLFF; V gene: TRBV29-1; D gene: -; clone size: few; J gene: TRBJ1-4
CDR3 DNA: TGCGCCAGCAGCCCCCGACAGGGAATGAACACTGAAGCTTTCTTT; CDR3 protein: CASSPRQGMNTEAFF; V gene: TRBV5-1; D gene: TRBD1; clone size: -; J gene: TRBJ1-1
CDR3 DNA: TGTGCCAGCAGTACCCGGGACAGCCCCACAGATACGCAGTATTTT; CDR3 protein: CASSTRDSPTDTQYF; V gene: TRBV28; D gene: TRBD1; clone size: -; J gene: TRBJ2-3
CDR3 DNA: TGTGCCAGCACCCCCACAGGGGTAGGAGATGGCTACACCTTC; CDR3 protein: CASTPTGVGDGYTF; V gene: TRBV28; D gene: TRBD1; clone size: -; J gene: TRBJ1-2
CDR3 DNA: TGTGCCAGCAGTAGAGCTTCACTTTCTAGGAGGAGCACTGAAGCTTTCTTT; CDR3 protein: CASSRASLSRRSTEAFF; V gene: TRBV28; D gene: -; clone size: once; J gene: TRBJ1-1
CDR3 DNA: TGTGCCAGCAGTTCAGACCGACAGGGGGGAGAAACTGAAGCTTTCTTT; CDR3 protein: CASSSDRQGGETEAFF; V gene: TRBV6-5; D gene: TRBD1; clone size: -; J gene: TRBJ1-1
CDR3 DNA: TGCAGCGTTTTCCCACAGGTACGCTTCTACAATGAGCAGTTCTTC; CDR3 protein: CSVFPQVRFYNEQFF; V gene: TRBV29-1; D gene: -; clone size: -; J gene: TRBJ2-1
CDR3 DNA: TGCGCCAGCAGCCAAGACACCAGAACCTATGGCTACACCTTC; CDR3 protein: CASSQDTRTYGYTF; V gene: TRBV4-1; D gene: -; clone size: -; J gene: TRBJ1-2
CDR3 DNA: TGTGCCAGCAGCCCAGACAGTGGGGAAGCGAACACTGAAGCTTTCTTT; CDR3 protein: CASSPDSGEANTEAFF; V gene: TRBV5-6; D gene: -; clone size: -; J gene: TRBJ1-1
CDR3 DNA: TGTGCCAGCAGTTTATTGAGGGACTATAATTCACCCCTCCACTTT; CDR3 protein: CASSLLRDYNSPLHF; V gene: TRBV28; D gene: -; clone size: -; J gene: TRBJ1-6
CDR3 DNA: TGTGCCAGCTCACCATTGGAGGGCGCACACTATGGCTACACCTTC; CDR3 protein: CASSPLEGAHYGYTF; V gene: TRBV18; D gene: -; clone size: -; J gene: TRBJ1-2
CDR3 DNA: TGTGCCATCAGTGAGTACAGGGGGAATTCACCCCTCCACTTT; CDR3 protein: CAISEYRGNSPLHF; V gene: TRBV10-3; D gene: TRBD1; clone size: -; J gene: TRBJ1-6
CDR3 DNA: TGCGCCAGCAGCCTCCGACTAGCGGCTCTATACGAGCAGTACTTC; CDR3 protein: CASSLRLAALYEQYF; V gene: TRBV4-1; D gene: TRBD2; clone size: -; J gene: TRBJ2-7
CDR3 DNA: TGCGCCAGCAGCTTGGTAACCGCCGGGACAGGGAATTCACCCCTCCACTTT; CDR3 protein: CASSLVTAGTGNSPLHF; V gene: TRBV5-1; D gene: TRBD1; clone size: -; J gene: TRBJ1-6
CDR3 DNA: TGCGCCAGCAGCTCCACGGGACAGGAGAGAGAAAAACTGTTTTTT; CDR3 protein: CASSSTGQEREKLFF; V gene: TRBV5-1; D gene: TRBD1; clone size: -; J gene: TRBJ1-4
CDR3 DNA: TGTGCCAGCAGCTTGGTGCGGATCCTTATGAACACTGAAGCTTTCTTT; CDR3 protein: CASSLVRILMNTEAFF; V gene: TRBV5-6; D gene: -; clone size: -; J gene: TRBJ1-1
CDR3 DNA: TGTGCCAGTAAGGGAGCGGGAGAGGGTAATGAGCAGTTCTTC; CDR3 protein: CASKGAGEGNEQFF; V gene: TRBV28; D gene: TRBD2; clone size: once; J gene: TRBJ2-1
CDR3 DNA: TGTGCCAGCAGCTTACAGGGGATGAATCAGCCCCAGCATTTT; CDR3 protein: CASSLQGMNQPQHF; V gene: TRBV7-9; D gene: -; clone size: -; J gene: TRBJ1-5
CDR3 DNA: TGTGCCATCAGTGATTGGAGCGGAAAACCCTACAATGAGCAGTTCTTC; CDR3 protein: CAISDWSGKPYNEQFF; V gene: TRBV10-3; D gene: -; clone size: once; J gene: TRBJ2-1
CDR3 DNA: TGTGCCAGCCTCGAGACAAATAACTATGGCTACACCTTC; CDR3 protein: CASLETNNYGYTF; V gene: TRBV18; D gene: -; clone size: -; J gene: TRBJ1-2
CDR3 DNA: TGTGCCAGCACCCTCTTGAGACAGGGGGCTCAGGGAGCGATGAACACTGAAGCTTTCTTT; CDR3 protein: CASTLLRQGAQGAMNTEAFF; V gene: TRBV21-1; D gene: -; clone size: -; J gene: TRBJ1-1
CDR3 DNA: TGTGCCAGCAGCTATCGCCCGACAGGGGACTACGAGCAGTACTTC; CDR3 protein: CASSYRPTGDYEQYF; V gene: TRBV11-2; D gene: TRBD1; clone size: -; J gene: TRBJ2-7
CDR3 DNA: TGTGCCAGCAGTTACTCCGGGGGGAGGGCTTACGAGCAGTACTTC; CDR3 protein: CASSYSGGRAYEQYF; V gene: TRBV6-5; D gene: TRBD2; clone size: -; J gene: TRBJ2-7